These 18 T cell receptor beta chains originate from one sample sequenced in a study of cytomegalovirus exposure and HLA in healthy donors. It was with 60 Vbeta and 13 Jbeta primers that the PCR ran. Measured with immunoSEQ multiplex PCR; TCRdb has only the in-frame clones, and not every one. The sample carries 60,000 or so clones, around 89% recorded once. The sequenced sample was PBMCs. These receptors were taken from a man aged 25-45 years in good health and CMV-seropositive.

The chain is built from TRBV19 and TRBJ2-2; tentatively, D is TRBD1 (5 bases). CDR3 length: 16 residues. Germline-derived CDR1 and CDR2 are LNHDA and SQIVND (reference sequence). V lost 9 bases and J 0 bases, leaving 17 bases between the germline ends. CDR3 loop: CASQSLLDTNTGELFF. The CDR3 coding sequence is TGTGCCAGCCAGTCCCTCTTGGACACGAACACCGGGGAGCTGTTTTTT.

V is TRBV28 and J is TRBJ2-3; no definite D call. The CDR3 loop spans 14 amino acids. From germline, CDR1 is MDHEN and CDR2 SYDVKM. V lost 4 bases to trimming and J lost 2 bases, with 10 bases between them. As DNA, the CDR3 is TGTGCCAGCAGTTCAGATAAAGTCACAGATACGCAGTATTTT. Amino acids: CASSSDKVTDTQYF.

The rearrangement links TRBV27 to TRBJ1-1, with TRBD1 identical over 9 bases. The V gene end was trimmed by 9 bases and the J gene end by 3 bases; junction bases not matched to a gene: 5. This CDR3 spans 13 amino acids. Per the germline V gene, CDR1 is MNHEY and CDR2 is SMNVEV (reference sequence). The DNA for the CDR3 is TGTGCCAGTAGGGACAGGGTCTACACTGAAGCTTTCTTT. Protein sequence: CASRDRVYTEAFF.

The V and J genes are TRBV4-1 and TRBJ2-7; D is unresolved. Trimming pared 1 base from V and 3 bases from J, leaving 13 bases between. CDR3 length: 15 residues. The V gene's germline CDR1 is MGHRA and CDR2 YSYEKL. In DNA form, the CDR3 reads TGCGCCAGCAGCCAAGGAGCGAACTCAGTCTACGAGCAGTACTTC. Its translation: CASSQGANSVYEQYF.

This rearrangement joins TRBV19 to TRBJ1-1; no clear D. This CDR3 region has 14 residues. Per the germline V gene, CDR1 is LNHDA and CDR2 is SQIVND (reference sequence). With 6 bases removed from V and 0 bases from J, the gap between germline ends came to 11 bases. CDR3 in DNA: TGTGCCAGTAGCCCGACATCCCTGAACACTGAAGCTTTCTTT. This sequence encodes CASSPTSLNTEAFF.

V and J are TRBV29-1 and TRBJ2-5, with 10 nucleotides matching TRBD2. Judging by the DNA end, TRBJ2-7 fits better; the J call may be wrong. Germline loops: CDR1 SQVTM, CDR2 ANQGSEA. The CDR3 has 13 residues. The CDR3 spells CSTGSGRGYEQYF. DNA of the CDR3: TGCAGCACTGGGAGCGGGAGGGGCTACGAGCAGTACTTC.

V is TRBV5-6 and J is TRBJ1-1; D not resolved. The CDR3 totals 17 residues. Per germline, CDR1 SGHDT and CDR2 YYEEEE. The V end was cut by 4 bases, the J end by 2 bases, with 21 bases between. Here the CDR3 DNA reads TGTGCCAGCAGCCTTGTCACCCCGTCGCTAATAAACACTGAAGCTTTCTTT. This sequence encodes CASSLVTPSLINTEAFF.

The rearrangement uses TRBV7-8 and TRBJ1-2, with TRBD1 matching 7 bases. V gave up 3 bases and J gave up 2 bases; unmatched junction bases: 0. Germline-derived CDR1 and CDR2 are SGHVS and FQNEAQ. This CDR3 is 13 amino acids long. CDR3 sequence (DNA): TGTGCCAGCAGCTTGGGACAGAACTATGGCTACACCTTC. Residues: CASSLGQNYGYTF.

The chain links TRBV7-2 to TRBJ2-1; 7 bases are shared with TRBD2. The V and J ends lost 3 bases and 0 bases, in that order; junction bases with no gene match: 5. The CDR3 contains 16 residues. Germline CDR1 and CDR2: SGHTA and FQGNSA. CDR3 coding DNA: TGTGCCAGCAGCTTTAGCGGGTCCCGCTCCTACAATGAGCAGTTCTTC. Protein sequence: CASSFSGSRSYNEQFF.

The sample holds a few counts of this clone. V and J are TRBV4-1 and TRBJ2-2; D may be TRBD2 (5 bases). This CDR3 contains 20 residues. V dropped 0 bases and J dropped 1 base, with 21 bases sitting between them. Germline V gives CDR1 MGHRA, CDR2 YSYEKL. The CDR3 DNA follows: TGCGCCAGCAGCCAAGATCAAGGCAGAGGGAGCGATGAGAACACCGGGGAGCTGTTTTTT. Translated, it gives CASSQDQGRGSDENTGELFF.

This chain connects TRBV18 to TRBJ1-5; 10 bases are shared with TRBD1. V gave up 2 bases and J gave up 6 bases; unmatched junction bases: 10. The CDR3 totals 17 residues. CDR1 KGHSH and CDR2 LQKENI come from the germline V gene. The CDR3 reads CASSPETGGHGTQPQHF. The CDR3 region has the DNA TGTGCCAGCTCACCAGAGACAGGGGGCCATGGAACTCAGCCCCAGCATTTT.

By frequency in the sample, this clone is medium-sized. The J gene is TRBJ1-1, the V gene TRBV11-1, with D maybe TRBD1 (5 bases). V was pared by 2 bases and J by 5 bases, with 9 bases between. CDR3 size: 13 residues. Germline V CDR1 and CDR2: SGHAT, FQDESV (reference sequence). CDR3 amino acids: CASSLKGSTEAFF. The DNA for the CDR3 is TGTGCCAGCAGCTTAAAGGGGTCGACTGAAGCTTTCTTT.

V is TRBV19 and J is TRBJ1-2, with D possibly matching TRBD1 (5 bases). Deletions cut 1 base from V and 1 base from J, with 7 bases between. The CDR3 has 14 amino acids. Germline CDR1 is LNHDA and CDR2 is SQIVND (reference sequence). The CDR3 spells CASSIAQVNYGYTF. Written as DNA, the CDR3 is TGTGCCAGTAGTATAGCACAGGTTAACTATGGCTACACCTTC.

The rearrangement links TRBV15 to TRBJ2-7; TRBD2 matches at 9 bases. Germline V gene data show CDR1 as LNHNV and CDR2 as YYDKDF (reference sequence). Trimming cost V 0 bases and J 5 bases; bases outside gene matches: 8. CDR3 length equals 16 residues. CDR3 sequence (DNA): TGTGCCACCAGCAGAGAGTTAGCGGGAGATATCCACGAGCAGTACTTC. It encodes CATSRELAGDIHEQYF.

The count of this clone is one. This sequence joins TRBV19 and TRBJ2-1; D remains unclear. This CDR3 is built from 15 residues. Trimming left V 3 bases short and J 0 bases short, with 9 bases between. In germline, CDR1 is LNHDA, CDR2 SQIVND (reference sequence). DNA for the CDR3: TGTGCCAGTAGTATGAGCGCGAGCTCCTACAATGAGCAGTTCTTC. Translating gives CASSMSASSYNEQFF.

This clone came up once. The chain is built from TRBV6-5 and TRBJ2-5, with 10 positions matching TRBD1. The junction had 7 bases not matched to a gene; V was cut back by 7 bases and J by 5 bases. This CDR3 is built from 14 residues. Germline loops: CDR1 MNHEY, CDR2 SVGAGI. The CDR3 loop is CASTGDRGGETQYF. The CDR3 DNA is TGTGCCAGCACCGGGGACAGGGGTGGCGAGACCCAGTACTTC.

The genes are TRBV6-1 and TRBJ2-5; TRBD2 aligns across 8 bases. CDR3 length: 14 residues. CDR1 MNHNS and CDR2 SASEGT come from the germline V gene. The V segment lost 3 bases and the J segment 5 bases; nucleotides outside the gene matches: 5. CDR3 in amino acids: CASSEAGRGETQYF. The DNA for the CDR3 is TGTGCCAGCAGTGAGGCCGGGAGGGGTGAGACCCAGTACTTC.

This chain connects TRBV6-6 to TRBJ1-5, with D hard to call. Between the trimmed V and J ends, which lost 6 bases and 3 bases, there was a span of 9 bases. CDR1 MNHNY and CDR2 SVGAGI come from the germline V gene (reference sequence). CDR3 length equals 13 residues. CDR3 nucleotide sequence: TGTGCCAGCAGACACGCCAACAATCAGCCCCAGCATTTT. The encoded protein is CASRHANNQPQHF.